This TCR beta chain was profiled in a study of cytomegalovirus exposure and HLA in healthy donors. The PCR employed 60 Vbeta primers together with 13 Jbeta primers. Measured with immunoSEQ multiplex PCR; TCRdb has only the in-frame clones, and not every one. The sample yields around 150,000 clones, approximately 71% seen once. This clone is a singleton in its sample. Specimen: PBMCs. The TCR originated in a woman aged 40 to 50 in good health and CMV-seropositive.

CDR3 loop: CASSDRREYSYEQYF. The CDR3 DNA is TGTGCCAGCAGTGACCGGCGGGAGTACTCCTACGAGCAGTACTTC. The J gene is TRBJ2-7, the V gene TRBV6-4, with 7 nucleotides matching TRBD2. Germline lookup yields CDR1 MRHNA and CDR2 SNTAGT. The V segment lost 2 bases and the J segment 0 bases; nucleotides outside the gene matches: 4. The CDR3 totals 15 residues.